Included here is one T cell receptor beta chain sequence, with context. Terminally differentiated effector memory CD45RA+ cells were left out of the naive CD8 fraction, which was CD45RO-negative and positively selected for CCR7. Using roughly 180 ng DNA, about 30,000 T cell genomes, the sorted-subset replicate PCRs were run. Profiling relied on immunoSEQ multiplex PCR, and the TCRdb table lists in-frame clones only, not all of them. The table shows roughly 590,000 clones, with 95% to 96% occurring only once. The data derive from a study of shared clonotypes between healthy human individuals. The CDR3 spans 16 residues. Trimming left V 5 bases short and J 0 bases short, with 17 bases between. CDR1 and CDR2 from the germline V gene are SEHNR and FQNEAQ (reference sequence).

This clonotype originated in a woman aged 25-40 years in good health. Sequencing was done on a sample of naive CD8+ T cells sorted from blood. V is TRBV7-9 and J is TRBJ2-7; maybe TRBD1 (6 bases). CDR3 DNA: TGTGCCAGCAGCCATCAGCCGGGACAAAACTCCTACGAGCAGTACTTC. Translated, it gives CASSHQPGQNSYEQYF.